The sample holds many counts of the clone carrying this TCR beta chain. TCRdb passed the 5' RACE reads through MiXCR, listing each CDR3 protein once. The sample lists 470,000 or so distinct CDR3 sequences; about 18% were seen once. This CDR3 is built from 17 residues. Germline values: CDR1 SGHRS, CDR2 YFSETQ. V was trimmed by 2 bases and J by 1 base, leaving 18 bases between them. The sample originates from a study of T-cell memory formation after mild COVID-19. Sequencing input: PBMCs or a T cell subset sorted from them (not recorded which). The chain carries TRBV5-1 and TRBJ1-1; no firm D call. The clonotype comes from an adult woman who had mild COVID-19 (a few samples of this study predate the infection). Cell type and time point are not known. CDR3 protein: CASSLSGIGPGNTEAFF. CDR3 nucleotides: TGCGCCAGCAGCTTATCCGGGATCGGTCCAGGGAACACTGAAGCTTTCTTT.